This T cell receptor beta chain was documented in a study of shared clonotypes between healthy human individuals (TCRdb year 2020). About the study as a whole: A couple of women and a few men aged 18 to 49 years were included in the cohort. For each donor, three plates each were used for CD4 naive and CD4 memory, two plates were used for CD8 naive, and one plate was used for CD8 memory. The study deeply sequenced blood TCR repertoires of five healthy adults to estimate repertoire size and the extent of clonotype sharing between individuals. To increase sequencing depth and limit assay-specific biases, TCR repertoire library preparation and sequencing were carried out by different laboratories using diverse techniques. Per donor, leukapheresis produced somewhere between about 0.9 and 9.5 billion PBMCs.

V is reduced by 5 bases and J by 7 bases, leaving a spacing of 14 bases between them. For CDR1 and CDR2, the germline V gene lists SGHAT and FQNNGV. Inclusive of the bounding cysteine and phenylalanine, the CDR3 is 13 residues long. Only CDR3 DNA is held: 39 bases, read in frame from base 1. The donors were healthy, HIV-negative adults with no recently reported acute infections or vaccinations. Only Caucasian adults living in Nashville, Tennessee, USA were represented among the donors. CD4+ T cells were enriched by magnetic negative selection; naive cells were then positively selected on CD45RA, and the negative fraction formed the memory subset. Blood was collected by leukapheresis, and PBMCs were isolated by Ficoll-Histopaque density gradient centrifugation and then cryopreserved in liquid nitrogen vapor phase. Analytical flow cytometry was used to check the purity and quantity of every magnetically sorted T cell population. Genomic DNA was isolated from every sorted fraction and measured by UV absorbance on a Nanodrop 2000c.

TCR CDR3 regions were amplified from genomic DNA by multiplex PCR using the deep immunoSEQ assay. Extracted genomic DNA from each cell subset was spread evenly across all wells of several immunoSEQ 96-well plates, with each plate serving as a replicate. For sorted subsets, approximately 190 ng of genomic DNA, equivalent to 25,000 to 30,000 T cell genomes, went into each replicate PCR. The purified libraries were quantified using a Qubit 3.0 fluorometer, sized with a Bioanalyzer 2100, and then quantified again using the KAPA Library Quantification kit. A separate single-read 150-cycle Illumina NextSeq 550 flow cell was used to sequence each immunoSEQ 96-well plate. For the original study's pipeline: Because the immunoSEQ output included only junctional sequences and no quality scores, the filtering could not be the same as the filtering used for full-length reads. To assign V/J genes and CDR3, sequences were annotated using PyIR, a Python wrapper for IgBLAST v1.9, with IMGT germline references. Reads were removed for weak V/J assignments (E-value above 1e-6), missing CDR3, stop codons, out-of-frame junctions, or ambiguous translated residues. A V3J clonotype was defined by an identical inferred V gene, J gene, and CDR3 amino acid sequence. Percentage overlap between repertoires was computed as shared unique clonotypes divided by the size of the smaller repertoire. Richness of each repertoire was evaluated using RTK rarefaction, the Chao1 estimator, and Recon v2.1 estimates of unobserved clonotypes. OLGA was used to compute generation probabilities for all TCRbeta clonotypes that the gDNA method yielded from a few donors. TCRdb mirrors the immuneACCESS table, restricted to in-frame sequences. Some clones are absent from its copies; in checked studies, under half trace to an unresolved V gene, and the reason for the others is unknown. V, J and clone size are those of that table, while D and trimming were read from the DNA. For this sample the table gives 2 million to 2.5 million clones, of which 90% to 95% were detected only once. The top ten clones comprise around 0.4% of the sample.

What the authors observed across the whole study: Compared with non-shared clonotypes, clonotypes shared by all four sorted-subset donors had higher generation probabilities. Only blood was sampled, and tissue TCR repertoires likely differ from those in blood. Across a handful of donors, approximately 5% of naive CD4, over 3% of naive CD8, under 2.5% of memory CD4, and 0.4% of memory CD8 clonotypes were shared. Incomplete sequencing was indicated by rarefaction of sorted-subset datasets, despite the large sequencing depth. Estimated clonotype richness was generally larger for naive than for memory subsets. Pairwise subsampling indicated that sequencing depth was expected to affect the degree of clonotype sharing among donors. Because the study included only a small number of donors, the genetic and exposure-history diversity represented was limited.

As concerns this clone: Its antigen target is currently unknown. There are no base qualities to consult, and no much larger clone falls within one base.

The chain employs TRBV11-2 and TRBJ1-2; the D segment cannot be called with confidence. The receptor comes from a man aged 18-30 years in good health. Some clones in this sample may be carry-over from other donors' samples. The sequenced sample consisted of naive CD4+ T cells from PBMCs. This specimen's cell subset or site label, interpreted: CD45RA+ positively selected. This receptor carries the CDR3 CASSRIQVSGYTF. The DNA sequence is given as TGTGCCAGCAGCAGAATCCAGGTGTCTGGCTACACCTTC. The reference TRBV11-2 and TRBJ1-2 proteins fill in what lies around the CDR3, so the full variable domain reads EAGVAQSPRYKIIEKRQSVAFWCNPISGHATLYWYQQILGQGPKLLIQFQNNGVVDDSQLPKDRFSAERLKGVDSTLKIQPAKLEDSAVYLCASSRIQVSGYTFGSGTRLTVV.